The 24 T cell receptor beta chains below all came from one sample that was sequenced in a study of T cell changes during pregnancy in multiple sclerosis. Clones were sequenced by immunoSEQ multiplex PCR, and TCRdb holds only the in-frame ones, with some missing. The sample gives approximately 43,000 clones, about 94% of which show up once; 3.5% to 5% is in the top ten. Sequenced here: CD8+ T cells from peripheral blood mononuclear cells, sampled after pregnancy. These receptors were taken from a female donor with multiple sclerosis, enrolled in a pregnancy study.

This chain connects TRBV5-1 to TRBJ2-5, with 8 bases lining up with TRBD2. Per the germline V gene, CDR1 is SGHRS and CDR2 is YFSETQ. The junction had 5 bases not matched to a gene; V was cut back by 0 bases and J by 1 base. The CDR3 totals 16 residues. In DNA, the CDR3 is TGCGCCAGCAGCTTGGAGGCGGGGGGAATCCAAGAGACCCAGTACTTC. It yields the protein CASSLEAGGIQETQYF.

V gene TRBV5-1 combines with J gene TRBJ1-1; 7 bases are a match to TRBD1. V trimming: 4 bases; J trimming: 0 bases; junction bases outside the gene matches: 3. From germline, CDR1 is SGHRS and CDR2 YFSETQ. There are 14 residues in the CDR3. DNA for the CDR3: TGCGCCAGCAGCGAGGGACAGATGAACACTGAAGCTTTCTTT. This gives the protein CASSEGQMNTEAFF.

The gene calls are TRBV7-9 and TRBJ2-3, with 9 bases aligning to TRBD2. This CDR3 region has 14 residues. Germline-derived CDR1 and CDR2 are SEHNR and FQNEAQ (reference sequence). V lost 5 bases and J lost 4; bases outside the gene matches: 4. The CDR3 protein is CASSATSGSDTQYF. The CDR3 coding sequence is TGTGCCAGCAGCGCGACTAGCGGATCAGATACGCAGTATTTT.

The CDR3 loop is CASSFPVTGDGATNEKLFF. Here the CDR3 DNA reads TGCGCCAGCAGCTTTCCCGTGACAGGGGACGGGGCAACTAATGAAAAACTGTTTTTT. The chain recombines TRBV5-1 with TRBJ1-4; 8 nucleotides match TRBD1. The CDR3 covers 19 residues. J gave up 0 bases and V 2 bases, and 12 bases lay outside the gene matches. Germline-derived CDR1 and CDR2 are SGHRS and YFSETQ.

This clone was seen a single time. The chain carries TRBV14 and TRBJ2-7; 8 nucleotides match TRBD2. V was pared by 4 bases and J by 0 bases, with 8 bases of the junction left unmatched. There are 16 residues in the CDR3. Germline V lookup: CDR1 SGHDN, CDR2 FVKESK. The CDR3 nucleotides are TGTGCCAGCAGCCCCCGGGGGGGACTACCCTCCTACGAGCAGTACTTC. This encodes CASSPRGGLPSYEQYF. Full variable domain (missing parts from reference TRBV14 and TRBJ2-7): EAGVTQFPSHSVIEKGQTVTLRCDPISGHDNLYWYRRVMGKEIKFLLHFVKESKQDESGMPNNRFLAERTGGTYSTLKVQPAELEDSGVYFCASSPRGGLPSYEQYFGPGTRLTVT.

This chain uses TRBV7-6 with TRBJ1-5; D might be TRBD1 (5 bases). Trimming removed 5 bases from V and 6 bases from J, with 11 bases in between. The germline V gene has CDR1 SGHVS and CDR2 FNYEAQ. CDR3 length: 13 amino acids. The CDR3 DNA reads TGTGCCAGCAGCCCAGGAGGGGCTCAGCCCCAGCATTTT. This gives the protein CASSPGGAQPQHF.

The chain couples TRBV4-2 to TRBJ1-1; TRBD1 agrees at 7 bases. J lost 4 bases, V lost 1 base, and 15 bases had no gene match. Looked up from germline, CDR1 is LGHNA and CDR2 is YNFKEQ. The CDR3 runs 18 residues. CDR3 protein: CASSQGSGTGVRGTEAFF. The CDR3 DNA sequence: TGTGCCAGCAGCCAAGGGAGTGGCACAGGGGTTAGAGGCACTGAAGCTTTCTTT.

The chain combines TRBV28 with TRBJ2-7; D not resolved. Trimming removed 4 bases from V and 2 bases from J, with 18 bases in between. CDR1 and CDR2 from the germline V gene are MDHEN and SYDVKM. This CDR3 has 16 amino acids. CDR3 region: CASSSIRSLPPYEQYF. In DNA form, the CDR3 reads TGTGCCAGCAGTTCGATACGGTCCCTCCCGCCCTACGAGCAGTACTTC. Drawing the rest from reference TRBV28 and TRBJ2-7, the complete variable domain is DVKVTQSSRYLVKRTGEKVFLECVQDMDHENMFWYRQDPGLGLRLIYFSYDVKMKEKGDIPEGYSVSREKKERFSLILESASTNQTSMYLCASSSIRSLPPYEQYFGPGTRLTVT.

This chain's CDR3 is CASRDRLYNEQFF. The CDR3 region has the DNA TGTGCCAGCAGGGACAGGTTGTACAATGAGCAGTTCTTC. This chain links TRBV28 with TRBJ2-1; 7 nucleotides line up with TRBD1. The CDR3 covers 13 residues. Germline-derived CDR1 and CDR2 are MDHEN and SYDVKM. The trim removed 6 bases at V and 4 bases at J, leaving 3 bases unmatched. The full variable domain, with the rest looked up from reference TRBV28 and TRBJ2-1, is DVKVTQSSRYLVKRTGEKVFLECVQDMDHENMFWYRQDPGLGLRLIYFSYDVKMKEKGDIPEGYSVSREKKERFSLILESASTNQTSMYLCASRDRLYNEQFFGPGTRLTVL.

The chain employs TRBV9 and TRBJ2-5, with D maybe TRBD2 (7 bases). The CDR3 is 14 amino acids. V shed 0 bases and J shed 5 bases, with 11 bases lying between them. CDR1 and CDR2 from the germline V gene are SGDLS and YYNGEE. The CDR3 here is CASSVGGGHETQYF. CDR3 coding DNA: TGTGCCAGCAGCGTAGGGGGGGGGCACGAGACCCAGTACTTC.

The chain joins TRBV7-9 to TRBJ1-1; a possible D gene is TRBD1 (5 bases). The CDR3 contains 14 residues. CDR1 SEHNR and CDR2 FQNEAQ come from the germline V gene (reference sequence). The V end was cut by 7 bases, the J end by 2 bases, with 14 bases between. CDR3 sequence reads: CASNWAGGNTEAFF. The CDR3 DNA reads TGTGCCAGCAATTGGGCGGGGGGTAACACTGAAGCTTTCTTT.

The V call is TRBV6-4, the J call TRBJ2-7, with a tentative D call TRBD2 (5 bases). This CDR3 region has 13 residues. Trimming took 0 bases from V and 7 from J, leaving 10 bases between them. CDR1 and CDR2 from the germline V gene are MRHNA and SNTAGT. CDR3 amino acids: CASSDSPTGEQYF. The CDR3 DNA is TGTGCCAGCAGTGACTCCCCCACGGGGGAGCAGTACTTC.

The V gene is TRBV25-1, the J gene TRBJ2-3, with D perhaps TRBD1 (6 bases). The CDR3 covers 16 residues. The V gene's germline CDR1 is MGHDK and CDR2 SYGVNS. V dropped 7 bases and J dropped 4 bases, with 21 bases sitting between them. CDR3 in amino acids: CASIPRAGAHADTQYF. The CDR3 coding sequence is TGTGCCAGCATCCCTAGGGCAGGGGCGCACGCAGATACGCAGTATTTT.

The chain carries TRBV28 and TRBJ1-5, with a possible D match to TRBD1 (5 bases). CDR1 is MDHEN, CDR2 SYDVKM, per germline. V was clipped by 4 bases and J by 9 bases, with 16 bases between them. The CDR3 has 14 amino acids. In DNA form, the CDR3 reads TGTGCCAGCAGTTCCCCGGGGGGGGACCGGCCCCAGCATTTT. Translating gives CASSSPGGDRPQHF.

This chain joins TRBV7-8 and TRBJ1-2; tentative D call: TRBD1 (5 bases). The CDR3 covers 15 residues. Trimming took 5 bases from V and 0 from J, leaving 13 bases between them. The germline CDR1 and CDR2 sequences are SGHVS and FQNEAQ. CDR3: CASSPGGDPNYGYTF. CDR3 sequence (DNA): TGTGCCAGCAGCCCTGGCGGGGACCCTAACTATGGCTACACCTTC.

This clone was observed a single time. The gene calls are TRBV4-3 and TRBJ2-4; D is undetermined. Looked up from germline, CDR1 is LGHNA and CDR2 is YSLEER. Trimming took off 1 base at V and 0 bases at J, with 10 bases between the two ends. This CDR3 region has 16 residues. The CDR3 here is CASSQVLAVAKNIQYF. The CDR3 DNA sequence: TGCGCCAGCAGCCAAGTGTTAGCTGTAGCCAAAAACATTCAGTACTTC.

The rearrangement joins TRBV20-1 to TRBJ2-1, with D unresolved. Germline-derived CDR1 and CDR2 are DFQATT and SNEGSKA (reference sequence). The V end lost 4 bases, the J end lost 5 bases, and 3 bases lay between the germline ends. CDR3 size: 10 residues. CDR3 region: CSAIDNEQFF. The CDR3 DNA reads as TGCAGTGCTATAGACAATGAGCAGTTCTTC.

The rearrangement joins TRBV29-1 to TRBJ1-4; D remains ambiguous. Trimming took 7 bases from V and 4 from J, leaving 10 bases between them. Per germline, CDR1 SQVTM and CDR2 ANQGSEA. The length of the CDR3 is 12 residues. DNA of the CDR3: TGCAGCGCCGGGAGAATTAATGAAAAACTGTTTTTT. Protein product: CSAGRINEKLFF.

The chain has TRBV4-1 and TRBJ2-7, with 10 bases identical to TRBD1. This CDR3 has 16 amino acids. Losses at the gene ends were 2 bases for V and 2 bases for J; bases not matched to a gene: 6. Germline CDR1 reads MGHRA; CDR2 reads YSYEKL. The CDR3 reads CASSQTTGGLTYEQYF. CDR3 DNA sequence: TGCGCCAGCAGCCAAACGACAGGGGGCCTTACCTACGAGCAGTACTTC.

In its sample, this clone was seen many times. The chain combines TRBV9 with TRBJ2-7, with TRBD2 matching 14 bases. The CDR3 has 16 residues. The V gene end was trimmed by 0 bases and the J gene end by 5 bases; junction bases not matched to a gene: 4. CDR1 is SGDLS and CDR2 is YYNGEE in the germline V gene. The CDR3 nucleotides are TGTGCCAGCAGCGTAGGAGAGGGACTAGCGGGAGACGAGCAGTACTTC. Encoded protein: CASSVGEGLAGDEQYF.

This chain joins TRBV28 and TRBJ2-2; possible D gene TRBD1, 5 bases. CDR1 is MDHEN and CDR2 is SYDVKM in the germline V gene. V shed 6 bases and J shed 4 bases, with 15 bases lying between them. The CDR3 is 15 amino acids. The CDR3 spells CASSTQVAITGELFF. CDR3 nucleotides: TGTGCCAGCAGCACACAGGTTGCGATCACCGGGGAGCTGTTTTTT.

The CDR3 sequence is CASSIVGGGPDIQYF. The CDR3 nucleotides read TGTGCCAGTAGTATAGTTGGGGGGGGGCCCGACATTCAGTACTTC. The chain couples TRBV19 to TRBJ2-4; possibly TRBD2 for D (7 bases). Trimming shortened V by 1 base and J by 8 bases, and 15 bases separated the two germline ends. Germline CDR1 is LNHDA and CDR2 is SQIVND (reference sequence). There are 15 residues in the CDR3.

V and J are TRBV4-1 and TRBJ1-1, with D unclear. Trimming shortened V by 1 base and J by 5 bases, and 8 bases separated the two germline ends. This CDR3 region has 13 residues. Germline values: CDR1 MGHRA, CDR2 YSYEKL. The CDR3 is CASSQVRYTEAFF. As DNA, the CDR3 is TGCGCCAGCAGCCAAGTGCGTTATACTGAAGCTTTCTTT.

The V and J genes are TRBV10-3 and TRBJ1-2; D is possibly TRBD1 (6 bases). Germline V gene lookup returns CDR1 ENHRY and CDR2 SYGVKD. CDR3 length: 15 residues. V shed 6 bases and J shed 4 bases, with 18 bases lying between them. The CDR3 nucleotides read TGTGCCATCAGAGAAACCACAGGGCTGAGCTATGGCTACACCTTC. Its translation: CAIRETTGLSYGYTF.